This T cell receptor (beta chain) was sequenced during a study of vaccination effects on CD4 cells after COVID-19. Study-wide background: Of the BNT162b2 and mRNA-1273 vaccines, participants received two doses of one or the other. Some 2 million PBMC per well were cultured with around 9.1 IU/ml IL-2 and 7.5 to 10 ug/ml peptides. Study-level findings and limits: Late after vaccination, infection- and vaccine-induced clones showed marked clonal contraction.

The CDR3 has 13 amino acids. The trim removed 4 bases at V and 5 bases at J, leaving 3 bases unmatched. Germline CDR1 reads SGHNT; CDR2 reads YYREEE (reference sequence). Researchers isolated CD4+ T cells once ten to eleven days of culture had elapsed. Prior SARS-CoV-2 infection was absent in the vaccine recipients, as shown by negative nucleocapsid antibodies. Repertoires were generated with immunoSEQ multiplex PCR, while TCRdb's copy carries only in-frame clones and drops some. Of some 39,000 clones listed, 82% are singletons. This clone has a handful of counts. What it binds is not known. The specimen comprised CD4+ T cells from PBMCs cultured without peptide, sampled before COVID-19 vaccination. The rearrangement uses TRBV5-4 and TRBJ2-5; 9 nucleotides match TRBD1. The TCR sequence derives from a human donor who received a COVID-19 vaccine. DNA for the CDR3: TGTGCCAGCAGCATTGGACAGGGGGAGACCCAGTACTTC. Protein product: CASSIGQGETQYF.